Presented here are 27 T cell receptor beta chains from one specimen sequenced in a study of CD8+CD57+ T cells in acquired aplastic anemia. Genomic DNA served as template for TCR beta VDJ and CDR3 profiling. A single record per CDR3 protein comes from TCRdb applying MiXCR to the reads. The data show around 430,000 distinct CDR3 sequences, with about a third seen just once and 0.7% to 1% held by the top ten. Only patients with CD8+CD57+ cell expansion on flow cytometry were chosen for sequencing. Sequenced sample: sorted CD4+, CD8+, or CD8+CD57+ T cells (not recorded which) from PBMCs. The source is a human donor with aplastic anemia.

This clonotype was counted a few times. Possible read error: a much larger clone is one base away. The V gene is TRBV10-3, the J gene TRBJ1-1; D unresolved. The germline V gene encodes CDR1 ENHRY and CDR2 SYGVKD. Deletions cut 5 bases from V and 10 bases from J, with 11 bases between. The CDR3 runs to 11 residues. The CDR3 bases are TGTGCCATCAGTCAAGACATTGGAGCTTTCTTT. As protein: CAISQDIGAFF.

On this clonotype itself: Possible read error: a much larger clone is one base away. The CDR3 DNA is TGTGCCACCAGCAGAGATTTTCAAGGGTACGGCAATCAGCCCCAGCATTTT. It codes for CATSRDFQGYGNQPQHF. The chain uses TRBV15 and TRBJ1-5, with D hard to call. V lost 0 bases and J 2 bases, leaving 14 bases between the germline ends. The germline V gene encodes CDR1 LNHNV and CDR2 YYDKDF (reference sequence). This CDR3 has 17 amino acids.

The CDR3 DNA reads as TGTGCCACCACGCCGGGCAGTAGCAATCAGCCCCAGCATTTT. Protein product: CATTPGSSNQPQHF. This chain uses TRBV7-2 with TRBJ1-5, with unresolved D. The CDR3 contains 14 residues. V was cut by 10 bases and J by 0 bases, with 13 bases left in between. Germline CDR1 reads SGHTA; CDR2 reads FQGNSA.

The chain joins TRBV7-6 to TRBJ1-2, with 9 nucleotides matching TRBD1. The CDR3 has 15 amino acids. The ends lost 1 base at V and 8 bases at J; junction bases unmatched: 8. From germline, CDR1 is SGHVS and CDR2 FNYEAQ. The CDR3: CASSLGTGASWGYTF. CDR3 in DNA: TGTGCCAGCAGCTTAGGGACAGGGGCTTCCTGGGGCTACACCTTC.

This clonotype was seen ten or more times. V gene TRBV2 combines with J gene TRBJ1-5; D is uncertain. Deletions cut 5 bases from V and 4 bases from J, with 9 bases between. The length of the CDR3 is 13 residues. The V gene's germline CDR1 is SNHLY and CDR2 FYNNEI. The CDR3 protein is CASSNDANQPQHF. The DNA for the CDR3 is TGTGCCAGCAGTAACGACGCAAATCAGCCCCAGCATTTT.

This clonotype was observed many times. This chain joins TRBV5-1 and TRBJ1-1, with D possibly matching TRBD1 (5 bases). Trimming cost V 1 base and J 3 bases, with 10 bases left between them. The V gene's germline CDR1 is SGHRS and CDR2 YFSETQ. The CDR3 sequence is 14 residues long. In nucleotides, the CDR3 is TGCGCCAGCAGCTTGTCATGGGGGGACACTGAAGCTTTCTTT. This translates into CASSLSWGDTEAFF.

The chain is built from TRBV7-9 and TRBJ2-1; TRBD2 matches at 14 bases. The CDR3 consists of 12 residues. Germline values: CDR1 SEHNR, CDR2 FQNEAQ (reference sequence). The CDR3 is CAGLAGADEQFF. CDR3 DNA sequence: TGTGCGGGACTAGCGGGAGCCGATGAGCAGTTCTTC.

A note on this clonotype: A read error may produce the germline difference seen at one junction end. The chain is built from TRBV15 and TRBJ1-1, with D hard to call. The CDR3 totals 13 residues. CDR1 and CDR2 (germline): LNHNV, YYDKDF (reference sequence). CDR3 sequence: CVTTRARNTEAFF. The CDR3 nucleotides read TGTGTCACCACCCGGGCGAGGAACACTGAAGCTTTCTTT.

This clonotype was observed a handful of times. V gene TRBV7-9 combines with J gene TRBJ1-1, with unresolved D. This CDR3 spans 15 amino acids. The V gene's germline CDR1 is SEHNR and CDR2 FQNEAQ (reference sequence). Trimming took off 1 base at V and 5 bases at J, with 14 bases between the two ends. CDR3 DNA sequence: TGTGCCAGCAGCTTAGTGGAGGGAAGAGGTACTGAAGCTTTCTTT. This gives the protein CASSLVEGRGTEAFF.

This clonotype has at least ten counts. V usage is TRBV15 and J usage is TRBJ1-5, with D unresolved. Germline assignment: CDR1 LNHNV and CDR2 YYDKDF (reference sequence). CDR3 length: 12 residues. Trimming took 0 bases from V and 5 from J, leaving 2 bases between them. The CDR3 loop reads CATSRDDQPQHF. The DNA of the CDR3 is TGTGCCACCAGCAGAGATGATCAGCCCCAGCATTTT.

Points on this clonotype: A single base separates this from a much larger clone, so it may be a read error. The rearrangement links TRBV7-3 to TRBJ1-1, with D possibly TRBD1 on 6 matching bases. Germline CDR1 SGHTA, CDR2 FQGTGA. The CDR3 totals 14 residues. The chain's CDR3 is CASSLNPGASEASF. In nucleotides, the CDR3 is TGTGCCAGCAGCTTAAATCCAGGGGCATCTGAAGCTTCCTTT.

This chain links TRBV6-1 with TRBJ2-6; no firm D call. Trimming cost V 5 bases and J 1 base, with 12 bases left between them. The CDR3 consists of 16 residues. The germline CDR1 and CDR2 sequences are MNHNS and SASEGT. CDR3 loop: CASSTQHSSGANVLTF. As DNA, the CDR3 is TGTGCCAGCAGTACTCAGCACAGTTCTGGGGCCAACGTCCTGACTTTC.

This clonotype showed up many times. The rearrangement joins TRBV12-3 or TRBV12-4 to TRBJ1-4; D unresolved. The CDR3 loop spans 12 amino acids. The V end was cut by 5 bases, the J end by 8 bases, with 9 bases between. The CDR3 DNA is TGTGCCAGCAGTCCTCGGACCGAAAAACTGTTTTTT. Translation gives CASSPRTEKLFF.

This clonotype was picked up one time. This sequence may be a read error, since a much larger clone differs from it by one base. The genes are TRBV11-3 and TRBJ1-2; D ambiguous. This CDR3 comprises 14 residues. Germline-derived CDR1 and CDR2 are SGHNT and YENEEA. The CDR3 sequence is CASTLLGGNYGCTF. CDR3 bases: TGTGCCAGCACCCTGCTAGGAGGGAACTATGGCTGCACCTTC.

This clonotype was seen repeatedly, ten times or more. The chain couples TRBV20-1 to TRBJ1-2; D is uncertain. Germline CDR1 is DFQATT and CDR2 is SNEGSKA (reference sequence). This CDR3 spans 12 amino acids. Trimming shortened V by 1 base and J by 7 bases, and 10 bases separated the two germline ends. The CDR3 nucleotides are TGCAGTGCTAGAGTGGAAGGTTCTGGCTACACCTTC. Its translation is CSARVEGSGYTF.

The V call is TRBV18, the J call TRBJ2-3; tentatively, D is TRBD1 or TRBD2 (6 bases each). Trimming removed 2 bases at V and 3 bases at J, with 24 bases between. The CDR3 is made up of 19 amino acids. Germline V lookup: CDR1 KGHSH, CDR2 LQKENI. Here the CDR3 reads CASSPLGGKTTRGTDTQYF. In DNA, the CDR3 is TGTGCCAGCTCACCATTGGGGGGCAAGACCACGAGAGGGACAGATACGCAGTATTTT.

In nucleotides, the CDR3 is TGTGCCAGCAGTTTAATCCCCCCTCCACTCCAATCGGAGCAGTTCTTC. Protein product: CASSLIPPPLQSEQFF. The gene calls are TRBV28 and TRBJ2-1, with D unclear. CDR3 length: 16 residues. Germline V CDR1 and CDR2: MDHEN, SYDVKM. The V and J ends lost 2 bases and 10 bases respectively, with 21 bases between them.

This clonotype came up many times. The chain employs TRBV6-5 and TRBJ1-2; D remains unclear. Germline values: CDR1 MNHEY, CDR2 SVGAGI. Between the trimmed V and J ends, which lost 4 bases and 6 bases, there was a span of 6 bases. This CDR3 is built from 11 residues. In DNA form, the CDR3 reads TGTGCCAGCAGTTCCCCAAATGGCTACACCTTC. It yields the protein CASSSPNGYTF.

This clonotype showed up just a few times. The V gene is TRBV13, the J gene TRBJ2-3; no reliable D call. V was cut by 0 bases and J by 3 bases, with 7 bases left in between. Germline CDR1 PRHDT, CDR2 FYEKMQ (reference sequence). CDR3 length equals 14 residues. CDR3: CASSLGTRTDTQYF. CDR3 DNA: TGTGCCAGCAGCTTAGGGACACGGACAGATACGCAGTATTTT.

This rearrangement joins TRBV18 to TRBJ1-3, with TRBD1 matching over 7 bases. V shed 6 bases and J 4 bases; nucleotides not matched to a gene: 3. The CDR3 has 13 residues. The germline CDR1 and CDR2 sequences are KGHSH and LQKENI. The CDR3 nucleotides read TGTGCCAGCTCCGACAGGGAAGGAAACACCATATATTTT. Translated: CASSDREGNTIYF. Together with reference TRBV18 and TRBJ1-3, the CDR3 gives the full variable domain: NAGVMQNPRHLVRRRGQEARLRCSPMKGHSHVYWYRQLPEEGLKFMVYLQKENIIDESGMPKERFSAEFPKEGPSILRIQQVVRGDSAAYFCASSDREGNTIYFGEGSWLTVV.

This rearrangement joins TRBV30 to TRBJ2-7; D is possibly TRBD1 (5 bases). The CDR3 is 13 amino acids. Trimming shortened V by 8 bases and J by 0 bases, and 14 bases separated the two germline ends. Per germline, CDR1 GTSNPN and CDR2 SVGIG (reference sequence). CDR3 protein: CAGKTGNSYEQYF. The CDR3 DNA sequence: TGTGCCGGGAAAACAGGTAACTCCTACGAGCAGTACTTC.

The rearrangement uses TRBV20-1 and TRBJ2-1; 11 bases align to TRBD2. Germline CDR1 DFQATT, CDR2 SNEGSKA (reference sequence). There are 15 residues in the CDR3. Trimming took 5 bases from V and 5 from J; bases not matched to a gene: 8. The CDR3 region has the DNA TGCAGTGCTCGTATAGCGGGAGGGTTTCACAATGAGCAGTTCTTC. This gives the protein CSARIAGGFHNEQFF.

In regard to this clonotype: A much larger clone sits a single nucleotide away, making a read error possible. V gene TRBV19 combines with J gene TRBJ1-1; TRBD1 is a possible D gene (5 bases). CDR3 length: 14 residues. The germline gives CDR1 LNHDA, CDR2 SQIVND (reference sequence). The CDR3 loop reads CASGIVIDSTEAFF. In nucleotides, the CDR3 is TGTGCCAGTGGTATAGTGATAGACAGCACTGAAGCTTTCTTT.

V usage is TRBV12-3 or TRBV12-4 and J usage is TRBJ2-1, with D possibly being TRBD1 or TRBD2 (5 bases each). Between the trimmed V and J ends, which lost 7 bases and 2 bases, there was a span of 12 bases. This CDR3 has 14 residues. CDR3 coding DNA: TGTGCCAGCACTCGTGGGGGAACCTACAATGAGCAGTTCTTC. Its protein is CASTRGGTYNEQFF.

This clonotype was seen repeatedly, ten times or more. This chain links TRBV7-2 with TRBJ1-5; possibly TRBD1 for D (5 bases). The V end lost 3 bases, the J end lost 2 bases, and 11 bases lay between the germline ends. The CDR3 contains 15 residues. Germline CDR1 SGHTA, CDR2 FQGNSA. This CDR3 reads CASSLGLGGNQPQHF. The CDR3 bases are TGTGCCAGCAGCTTGGGACTCGGGGGCAATCAGCCCCAGCATTTT.

The table lists this clonotype with many counts. This rearrangement joins TRBV19 to TRBJ2-7; TRBD1 matches at 10 bases. Germline-derived CDR1 and CDR2 are LNHDA and SQIVND (reference sequence). With V trimmed by 6 bases and J by 6 bases, 8 bases remained unmatched. There are 14 residues in the CDR3. CDR3 region: CASRRQGAGSEQYF. CDR3 DNA sequence: TGTGCCAGTAGACGACAGGGGGCCGGTTCCGAGCAGTACTTC.

The gene calls are TRBV29-1 and TRBJ1-5; 7 nucleotides line up with TRBD1. Germline CDR1 SQVTM, CDR2 ANQGSEA. Trimming cost V 7 bases and J 3 bases; bases outside gene matches: 3. The CDR3 has 12 amino acids. CDR3 nucleotides: TGCAGCGCCGGGACAGACAATCAGCCCCAGCATTTT. Its protein product is CSAGTDNQPQHF.